Here is one T cell receptor (beta chain) with its context. Which antigen it targets is not known. Base qualities are not recorded, but no much larger clone differs from it by a single base. Receptor amplification or capture employed the immunoSEQ multiplex PCR assay. For the multiplex PCR, a mixture combining 60 forward primers for TCR Vbeta segments and 13 reverse primers for TCR Jbeta segments was used. The CDR3 region of rearranged TCR beta genes was amplified from genomic DNA by a multiplex PCR assay. On the Illumina HiSeq System, the amplified TCR beta libraries were sequenced as 87-base-pair reads. On the authors' methods: Across the 600 to 700 repertoires, a later analysis counted tens of millions of unique TCR beta chains, around 11 million of which were shared by at least two donors. To remove PCR and sequencing errors, raw reads were error-corrected and collapsed into unique sequences using a nearest-neighbor algorithm that merged closely related sequences. CDR3 sequences were aligned to IMGT reference sequences to assign V, D and J gene segments. Each retained sequence needed at least a six-nucleotide match to both a V gene segment and a J gene segment. A rearrangement counted as productive if the CDR3 had no stop codons and remained in frame with V and J, and every other rearrangement counted as non-productive. CDR3 was defined by IMGT convention, running from the second conserved V-encoded cysteine to the conserved J-encoded phenylalanine. The earlier analysis of about 610 of the donors excluded any sequence lacking an unambiguous match to a single V gene segment. An earlier analysis of a few hundred of the donors called V segments functional above 56.7% productive rearrangements and segregating when the between-donor standard deviation exceeded 5%. To diagnose cytomegalovirus status from the catalog of TCR beta chain sequences, a statistical classification framework was built. In a later analysis, TCR nucleotide sequences were compared against IMGT/GENE-DB human TR gene sequences so that V and J genes could be assigned. The TCRdist pipeline was used in a later analysis to assign CDR3 sequences and most-parsimonious VDJ recombination scenarios. In a later analysis, each TCR beta chain was defined by its CDR3 amino acid sequence together with its V-gene family, and reads lacking a unique V-gene family were excluded. To address suspected cross-contamination and a sequencing artifact, a later analysis removed roughly 640 highly shared, low-generation-probability nucleotide sequences. A later analysis calculated a clonal expansion index for each public chain from normalized within-repertoire ranks of inferred template counts. Generation probabilities in a later analysis came from a VDJ recombination model fitted to out-of-frame rearrangements, and those results were checked against IGoR. In a later analysis, hypergeometric tests were used to score TCR-TCR, TCR-HLA and TCR-CMV co-occurrence, with a repertoire-size bias correction applied to TCR pairs. To estimate false discovery rates, a later analysis permuted the HLA or CMV assignments 20 times. In a later analysis, co-occurring TCRs were grouped with DBSCAN, and TCRdist sequence similarity was added when clustering was performed within HLA-allele-positive subsets. For co-occurrence clustering, repertoires with fewer than 30,000 or more than 120,000 public chains were excluded, along with 4 to 6 repertoires with anomalous nucleotide sharing. The clones in this table, taken by TCRdb from immuneACCESS, are in-frame only. Not every clone is retained; where verified, under half of the shortfall comes from an unresolved V gene, and the cause of the rest is unknown. The V and J calls and clone size were taken over from that table, and D and trimming were inferred from the DNA. The sample table holds 150,000 or so clones, of which 65% to 85% were seen once. 6.5% to 9% of the sample lies in the top ten.

CDR3 length: 14 amino acids, cysteine to phenylalanine. Of the read, only the CDR3 DNA is kept; its 42 bases are in frame from base 1. Trimming at the junction amounts to 4 bases on V and 6 bases on J, and the germline ends lie 15 bases apart. CDR1 and CDR2 are read off the germline V gene (reference sequence) as LNHDA and SQIVND. This record belongs to a study of cytomegalovirus exposure and HLA in healthy donors (dated by TCRdb to about 2017). Some background on the complete study: According to an earlier analysis of several hundred of the donors, about 170 million T cells yielded 100 million or so unique TCR beta sequences and about 300 Gb of sequence data. A later analysis re-analyzed previously published TCR beta repertoires from roughly 600 donors and added high-resolution HLA genotyping to study TCR occurrence patterns. Donor age, sex, ethnicity and CMV serostatus were collected together with the repertoire data. In addition to the first cohort of 666 subjects, a separate validation cohort of around 110 different subjects was used. Typing coverage differed by locus: A, B, C, DRB1 and DQB1 were typed in about 620-630 donors, DQA1 in about 510, DPA1 in around 610, and DPB1 in roughly 450. Every repertoire in the discovery cohort had been generated on one and the same sequencing platform. High-throughput TCR immunosequencing, statistical association of individual TCRs with disease status, and machine learning were combined to predict cytomegalovirus infection status. Among a few hundred genotyped donors of the cohort, an average of around 240,000 unique TCR beta nucleotide sequences were sequenced per donor, roughly 18% of them non-productive. To decide whether each TCR beta V gene segment behaved as functional or pseudogenic, an earlier analysis of some 540 of the donors relied on high-throughput TCR beta sequencing. An early release covering over 500 HLA-typed donors comprised 300 to 350 gigabases of sequencing data and roughly 86 million unique TCR sequences. Among the approximately 400 genotyped donors, around 81% belonged to the genetic ancestry cluster associated with self-reported Caucasian donors. The study aimed to test whether signatures of past pathogen exposure could be identified by cataloging public T cell receptors. HLA typing included class I and class II loci at four-digit resolution. A later genetic analysis used genome-wide SNP genotypes for about 65% of the roughly 700 donors, treating that subset as a discovery cohort. Roughly five DR-DQ haplotypes were handled as single units for association and clustering because linkage in the cohort was strong. The T cell repertoires of some 700 subjects were profiled by immunosequencing and related to cytomegalovirus serostatus. The later analysis used no new phenotypic data to find candidate immune exposures, relying instead on TCR beta sequences and their occurrence across donors. Results and caveats for the whole study, not just this receptor: Linkage disequilibrium might explain the correlated functional status among segregating V segments, but an unknown experimental factor could not be excluded. In this cohort, only TCR beta chains were sequenced, and detectable features were limited by the absence of alpha or paired-chain data. The sequencing pipeline was judged likely to have produced a cluster of highly shared sequence variants as a technical artifact. An association between a missense DCLRE1C variant and V-gene and J-gene trimming of TCR beta chains was found in a later genetic analysis and replicated in an independent cohort. The classifier was reported to diagnose cytomegalovirus status with high specificity and sensitivity in both the original and validation cohorts. A further reported finding was that TCR beta sequences accurately predicted the HLA-A and HLA-B alleles for most subjects in the first cohort. While some public TCRs were present in many individuals, most TCR sequences turned up only very rarely across donors. A later analysis found that TCR association rates varied across HLA loci, with DRB1 alleles showing the most associated TCRs and HLA-C alleles the fewest. The study listed 150 to 200 TCR beta chains as associated with cytomegalovirus. A few of the identified cytomegalovirus-associated TCR beta chains were confirmed in vitro to be specific for cytomegalovirus antigens. Some IMGT-functional V segments, including TRBV6-2 and TRBV6-3, could not be told apart with the 87-base-pair reads, so those segments were excluded. Compared with the roughly 670-donor mean, donors in an Asian-associated ancestry cluster had fewer N-insertions in productive TCRs, according to a later genetic analysis. Because counts were too low, roughly 17 rarely observed V segments, including chromosome 9 orphons, were left out of the earlier analysis of approximately 500 of the donors. A later analysis reported that several top co-occurrence clusters appeared linked to parvovirus B19, influenza, CMV and Epstein-Barr virus. A later analysis found that most CMV-associated TCR beta chains appeared HLA-restricted, with HLA associations seemingly driven largely by CMV exposure. At a false discovery rate of 0.05, a later analysis linked some 17,000 TCR beta sequences to specific HLA alleles. In an earlier analysis of about 600 of the donors, most TCR beta V segments appeared in productive rearrangements about 87% or about 30% of the time, broadly matching IMGT annotations. Because HLA typing was missing for some donors at each locus, association tests included only the typed subset. When HLA alleles, especially DR and DQ, strongly co-occurred, attributing TCR associations to individual alleles was difficult. According to the authors, the approach could potentially be generalized to other disease states and immunological phenotypes. For the cohort, immune exposure information was limited to CMV serostatus. In a later analysis, HLA-associated TCR beta chains showed more clonal expansion and lower generation probabilities than non-associated chains that were equally common. Roughly uniform sequencing depth across donors was assumed in presence/absence analyses, although this assumption may not hold.

The cohort comprised 550 to 700 healthy bone marrow donors. At the time of sampling, every cohort member was nominally healthy, though immune exposures that went unrecorded were likely present. The donor tested CMV seropositive, placing the donor among the roughly 270 seropositive members of the cohort. Each donor provided a peripheral blood sample, and peripheral blood mononuclear cells were used for TCR beta sequencing. The Qiagen DNeasy Blood Extraction Kit was used to extract genomic DNA from the blood cell samples. The chain uses TRBV19 and TRBJ1-2; the D gene is not confidently resolved. Sequenced material: PBMCs. This receptor was taken from a woman aged 40 to 55 in good health and CMV-seropositive. The nucleotide sequence reads TGTGCCAGTAGTAGAGATCACAGAACAGATGGCTACACCTTC. Its translation is CASSRDHRTDGYTF.